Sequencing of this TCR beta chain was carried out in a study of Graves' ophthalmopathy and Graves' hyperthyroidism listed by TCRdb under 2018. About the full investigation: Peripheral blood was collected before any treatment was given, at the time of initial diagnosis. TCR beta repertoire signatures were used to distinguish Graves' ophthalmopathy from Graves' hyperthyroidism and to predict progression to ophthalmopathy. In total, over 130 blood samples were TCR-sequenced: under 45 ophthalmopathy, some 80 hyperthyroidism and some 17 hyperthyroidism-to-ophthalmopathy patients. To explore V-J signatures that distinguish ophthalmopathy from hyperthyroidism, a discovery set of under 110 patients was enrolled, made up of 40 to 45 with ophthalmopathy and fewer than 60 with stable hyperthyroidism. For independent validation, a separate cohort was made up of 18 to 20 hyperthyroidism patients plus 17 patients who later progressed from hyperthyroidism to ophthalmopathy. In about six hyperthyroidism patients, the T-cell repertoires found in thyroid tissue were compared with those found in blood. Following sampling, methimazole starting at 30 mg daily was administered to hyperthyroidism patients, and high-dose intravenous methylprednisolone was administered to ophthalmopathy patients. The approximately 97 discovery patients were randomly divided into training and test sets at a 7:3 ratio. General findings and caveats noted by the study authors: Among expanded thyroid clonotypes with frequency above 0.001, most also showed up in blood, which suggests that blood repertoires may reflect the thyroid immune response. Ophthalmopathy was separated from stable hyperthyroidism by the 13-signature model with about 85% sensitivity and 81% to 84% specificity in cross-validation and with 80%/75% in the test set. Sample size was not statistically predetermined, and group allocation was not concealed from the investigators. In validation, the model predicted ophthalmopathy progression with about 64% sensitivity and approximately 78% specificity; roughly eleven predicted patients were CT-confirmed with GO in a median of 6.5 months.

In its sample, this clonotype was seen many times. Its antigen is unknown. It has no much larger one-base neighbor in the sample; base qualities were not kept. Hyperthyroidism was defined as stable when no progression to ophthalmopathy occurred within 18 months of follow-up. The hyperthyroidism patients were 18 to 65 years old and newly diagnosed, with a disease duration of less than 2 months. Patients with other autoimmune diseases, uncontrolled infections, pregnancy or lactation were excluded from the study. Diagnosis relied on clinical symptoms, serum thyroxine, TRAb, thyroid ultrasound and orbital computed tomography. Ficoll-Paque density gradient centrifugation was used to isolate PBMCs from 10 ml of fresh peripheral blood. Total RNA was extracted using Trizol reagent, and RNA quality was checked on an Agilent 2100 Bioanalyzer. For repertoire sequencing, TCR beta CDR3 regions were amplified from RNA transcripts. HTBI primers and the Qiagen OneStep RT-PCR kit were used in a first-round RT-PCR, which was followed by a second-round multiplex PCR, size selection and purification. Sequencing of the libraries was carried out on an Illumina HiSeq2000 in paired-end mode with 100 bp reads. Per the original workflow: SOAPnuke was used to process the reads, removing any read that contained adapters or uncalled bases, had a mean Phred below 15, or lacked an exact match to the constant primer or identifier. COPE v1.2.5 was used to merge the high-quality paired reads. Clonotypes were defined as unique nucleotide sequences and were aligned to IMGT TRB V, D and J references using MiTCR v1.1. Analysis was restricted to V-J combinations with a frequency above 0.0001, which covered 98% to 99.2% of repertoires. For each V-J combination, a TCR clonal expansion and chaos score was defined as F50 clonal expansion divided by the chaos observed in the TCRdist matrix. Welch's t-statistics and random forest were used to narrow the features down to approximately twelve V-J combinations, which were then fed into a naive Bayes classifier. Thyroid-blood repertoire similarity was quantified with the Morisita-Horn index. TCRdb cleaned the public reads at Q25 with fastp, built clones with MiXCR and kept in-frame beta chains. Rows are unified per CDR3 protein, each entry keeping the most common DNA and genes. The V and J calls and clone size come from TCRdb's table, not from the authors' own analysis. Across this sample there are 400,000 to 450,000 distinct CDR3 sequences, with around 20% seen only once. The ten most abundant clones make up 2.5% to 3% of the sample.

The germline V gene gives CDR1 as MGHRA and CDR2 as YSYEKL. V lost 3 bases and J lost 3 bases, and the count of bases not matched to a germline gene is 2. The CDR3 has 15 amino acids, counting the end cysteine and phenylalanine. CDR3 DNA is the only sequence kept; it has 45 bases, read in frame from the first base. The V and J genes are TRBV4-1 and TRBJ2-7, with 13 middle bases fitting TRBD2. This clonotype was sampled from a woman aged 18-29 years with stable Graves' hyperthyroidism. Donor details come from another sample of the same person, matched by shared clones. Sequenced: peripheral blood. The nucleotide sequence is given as TGCGCCAGCAGCCAGGGACTAGCGGGAATCTACGAGCAGTACTTC. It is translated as CASSQGLAGIYEQYF.